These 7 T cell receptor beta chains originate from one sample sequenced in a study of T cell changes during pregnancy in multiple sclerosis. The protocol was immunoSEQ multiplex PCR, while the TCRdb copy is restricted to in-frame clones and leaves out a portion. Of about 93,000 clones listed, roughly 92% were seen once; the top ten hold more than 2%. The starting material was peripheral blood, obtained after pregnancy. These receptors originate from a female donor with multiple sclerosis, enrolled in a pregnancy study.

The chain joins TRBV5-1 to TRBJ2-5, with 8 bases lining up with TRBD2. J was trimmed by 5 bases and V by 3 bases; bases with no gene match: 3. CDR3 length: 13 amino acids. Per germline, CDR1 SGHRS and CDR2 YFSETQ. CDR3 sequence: CASSSGLAETQYF. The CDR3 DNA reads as TGCGCCAGCAGCTCCGGACTAGCCGAGACCCAGTACTTC.

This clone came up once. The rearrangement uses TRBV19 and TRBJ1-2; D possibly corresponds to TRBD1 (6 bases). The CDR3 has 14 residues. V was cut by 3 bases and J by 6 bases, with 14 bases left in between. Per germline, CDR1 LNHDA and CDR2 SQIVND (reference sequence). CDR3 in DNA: TGTGCCAGTAGTATTTCCGGGACACATAATGGCTACACCTTC. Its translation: CASSISGTHNGYTF.

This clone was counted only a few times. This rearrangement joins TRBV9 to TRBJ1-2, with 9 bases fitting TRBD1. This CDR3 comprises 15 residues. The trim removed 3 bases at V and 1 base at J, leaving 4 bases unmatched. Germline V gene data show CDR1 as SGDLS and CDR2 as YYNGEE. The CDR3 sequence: CASSAKTGGNYGYTF. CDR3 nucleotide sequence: TGTGCCAGCAGCGCGAAGACAGGGGGTAACTATGGCTACACCTTC.

The CDR3 reads CASSPGVGNSDTQYF. The CDR3 DNA follows: TGTGCCAGCAGCCCAGGCGTAGGAAATTCAGATACGCAGTATTTT. This chain links TRBV7-2 with TRBJ2-3; no firm D call. Germline assignment: CDR1 SGHTA and CDR2 FQGNSA. The V gene lost 5 bases and the J gene lost 4 bases, with 16 bases spanning the gap. The CDR3 covers 15 residues. The full variable domain, in which reference TRBV7-2 and TRBJ2-3 provide the parts outside the CDR3, is GAGVSQSPSNKVTEKGKDVELRCDPISGHTALYWYRQSLGQGLEFLIYFQGNSAPDKSGLPSDRFSAERTGGSVSTLTIQRTQQEDSAVYLCASSPGVGNSDTQYFGPGTRLTVL.

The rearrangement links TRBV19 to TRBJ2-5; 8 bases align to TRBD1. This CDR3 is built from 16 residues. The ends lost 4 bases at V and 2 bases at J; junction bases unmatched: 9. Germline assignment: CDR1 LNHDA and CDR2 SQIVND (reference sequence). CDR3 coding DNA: TGTGCCAGTAGTAGGAGGACAGGGATTAATCAAGAGACCCAGTACTTC. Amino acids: CASSRRTGINQETQYF.

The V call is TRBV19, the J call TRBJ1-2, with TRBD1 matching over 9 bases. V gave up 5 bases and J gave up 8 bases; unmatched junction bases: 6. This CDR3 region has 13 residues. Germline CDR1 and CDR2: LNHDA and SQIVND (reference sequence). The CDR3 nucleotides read TGTGCCAGTAGTTTGGGACAGGGCTACGGCTACACCTTC. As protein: CASSLGQGYGYTF.

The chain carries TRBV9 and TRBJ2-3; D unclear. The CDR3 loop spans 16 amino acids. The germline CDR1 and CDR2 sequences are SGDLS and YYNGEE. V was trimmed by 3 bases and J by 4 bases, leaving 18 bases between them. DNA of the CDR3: TGTGCCAGCAGCGCCCGGAGTCTCCAAGGTGCAGATACGCAGTATTTT. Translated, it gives CASSARSLQGADTQYF.